A selection of T cell receptor beta chains follows, all from one sample in a study of shared clonotypes between healthy human individuals. Measured with immunoSEQ multiplex PCR; TCRdb has only the in-frame clones, and not every one. The sample holds about 1.5 million clones, 98% seen once. The material sequenced was naive CD4+ T cells sorted from blood. Receptor source: a man under 40 in good health. CDR3s include the opening cysteine and the closing phenylalanine or tryptophan. Each record gives: J gene, D gene, clone size, CDR3 length, V gene, CDR3 DNA, CDR3 protein. A D gene is named only where the DNA matches it firmly. Clone size, where shown, is once, few, many, or a class for clones that have expanded.

TRBJ2-3	.	.	18	TRBV7-9	TGTGCCAGCAGCTTAGGTAGATCGGGGAGCACAGGCACAGATACGCAGTATTTT	CASSLGRSGSTGTDTQYF
TRBJ2-7	.	.	10	TRBV6-5	TGTGCCAGCAGAGGACCCGAGCAGTACTTC	CASRGPEQYF
TRBJ1-1	TRBD1	.	15	TRBV18	TGTGCCAGCTCACCGTCCAGCTCAGGGGGCACTGAAGCTTTCTTT	CASSPSSSGGTEAFF
TRBJ2-7	TRBD1	.	12	TRBV29-1	TGCAGCGCCCGGGACAGGATATACGAGCAGTACTTC	CSARDRIYEQYF
TRBJ1-1	.	.	13	TRBV10-2	TGCGCCAGCTGTCGACAGGAGAACACTGAAGCTTTCTTT	CASCRQENTEAFF
TRBJ2-7	TRBD2	.	18	TRBV4-2	TGTGCCAGCAGCCAAGATCATGGGGCTAGCGGGAGGGTATACGAGCAGTACTTC	CASSQDHGASGRVYEQYF
TRBJ1-2	.	.	14	TRBV27	TGTGCCAGCAGTTTATCGAACGGGGTAGGTGGCTACACCTTC	CASSLSNGVGGYTF
TRBJ2-1	TRBD2	.	20	TRBV9	TGTGCCAGCAGCGTAGAAAGTCGACTAGCGGGAGGGAGTTCCTACAATGAGCAGTTCTTC	CASSVESRLAGGSSYNEQFF
TRBJ2-3	TRBD1	.	15	TRBV2	TGTGCCAGCATGGACAGGGGAGGGGTTCTGGATACGCAGTATTTT	CASMDRGGVLDTQYF
TRBJ2-7	.	.	11	TRBV20-1	TGCAGTGCTAGAGTGATCTACGAGCAGTACTTC	CSARVIYEQYF
TRBJ2-1	TRBD2	.	16	TRBV25-1	TGTGCCAGCAGTGAAGAAGCGGGAAGGCCCCGTAATGAGCAGTTCTTC	CASSEEAGRPRNEQFF
TRBJ2-7	.	.	14	TRBV27	TGTGCCAGCAGTCCGCGGTGGGGTCGCGACGAGCAGTACTTC	CASSPRWGRDEQYF
TRBJ2-7	TRBD1	.	15	TRBV6-1	TGTGCCAGCAGTGAAGGAGGGACAGGGGGTTACGAGCAGTACTTC	CASSEGGTGGYEQYF
TRBJ1-1	TRBD1	.	16	TRBV12-5	TGTGCTAGTGGTCCAGGACAGGGGGCTACAGAGGCTGAAGCTTTCTTT	CASGPGQGATEAEAFF
TRBJ1-5	TRBD1	.	14	TRBV5-8	TGTGCCAGCAGTTCTAGGACAGGGGAACAGCCCCAGCATTTT	CASSSRTGEQPQHF
TRBJ2-7	TRBD2	.	14	TRBV6-1	TGTGCCAGCAGTGAGGTGACTAGCGACTACGAGCAGTACTTC	CASSEVTSDYEQYF
TRBJ2-5	.	.	13	TRBV2	TGTGCCAGCAGTTCCGGCAGGTGGGAGACCCAGTACTTC	CASSSGRWETQYF
TRBJ2-1	TRBD2	.	16	TRBV11-3	TGTGCCAGCAGCTTGGGGACTAGCAACCACAACAATGAGCAGTTCTTC	CASSLGTSNHNNEQFF
TRBJ2-1	.	.	14	TRBV30	TGTGCCTGGAGTCACTGGGTACCCAACAATGAGCAGTTCTTC	CAWSHWVPNNEQFF
TRBJ2-2	TRBD2	.	16	TRBV30	TGTGCCTGGAGTAGGACTAGCGGGAGTCCCACCGGGGAGCTGTTTTTT	CAWSRTSGSPTGELFF
TRBJ2-7	.	.	11	TRBV10-3	TGTGCCATCAGCAGAAATGCCGGGCAGTACTTC	CAISRNAGQYF
TRBJ2-7	TRBD1	.	15	TRBV4-1	TGCGCCAGCAGCCCACTGGGACAGGGGACCTACGAGCAGTACTTC	CASSPLGQGTYEQYF
TRBJ2-3	.	.	13	TRBV5-4	TGTGCCAGCAGTCACCCGGGGGCAGATACGCAGTATTTT	CASSHPGADTQYF
TRBJ1-1	.	.	14	TRBV5-1	TGCGCCAGCAGCTTCAGGGATGAAAACACTGAAGCTTTCTTT	CASSFRDENTEAFF
TRBJ2-3	.	.	18	TRBV5-6	TGTGCCAGCAGCTTGTTGAGTGGTCAGGGGTCTCGAGCACTCGTTGGTAGTTTT	CASSLLSGQGSRALVGSF
TRBJ2-5	.	.	12	TRBV18	TGTGCCAGCTCACCACTTGCAGAGACCCAGTACTTC	CASSPLAETQYF
TRBJ2-7	TRBD2	.	15	TRBV18	TGTGCCAGCTCATTTCCGGGACTAGCGGCCTACGAGCAGTACTTC	CASSFPGLAAYEQYF
TRBJ2-3	.	.	13	TRBV28	TGTGCCAGCAGTTTAATCAGCACAGATACGCAGTATTTT	CASSLISTDTQYF
TRBJ1-5	.	.	15	TRBV5-6	TGTGCCAGCAGCTGGTGGGGGACCTTCAATCAGCCCCAGCATTTT	CASSWWGTFNQPQHF
TRBJ2-7	TRBD2	.	17	TRBV5-1	TGCGCCAGCAGCGAGCTGGGGGGCGGGAGGACTACCTACGAGCAGTACTTC	CASSELGGGRTTYEQYF
TRBJ2-3	TRBD2	.	16	TRBV30	TGTGCCTGGACAGCGAGCAGGACTAGAAGCACAGATACGCAGTATTTT	CAWTASRTRSTDTQYF
TRBJ2-2	TRBD2	.	15	TRBV28	TGTGCCAGCATCTTTAGCGGGAGCGGCACCGGGGAGCTGTTTTTT	CASIFSGSGTGELFF
TRBJ2-7	.	.	16	TRBV14	TGTGCCAGCAGCCAACTATCGGCGGGTCTAAATCGGGAGCAGTACTTC	CASSQLSAGLNREQYF
TRBJ2-2	TRBD2	.	17	TRBV5-1	TGCGCCAGCAGCTTGGGGGCTCTAGCGGGGAACACCGGGGAGCTGTTTTTT	CASSLGALAGNTGELFF
TRBJ1-1	.	once	14	TRBV6-5	TGTGCCAGCAGTCCTGGGGCGCCCCACACTGAAGCTTTCTTT	CASSPGAPHTEAFF
TRBJ2-1	.	.	12	TRBV5-1	TGCGCCAGCAGCTTGGCCGAACCTGAGATGGTCTTC	CASSLAEPEMVF
TRBJ1-3	.	.	15	TRBV27	TGTGCCAGCAGTTTAACCAGGAGCTCTGGAAACACCATATATTTT	CASSLTRSSGNTIYF
TRBJ2-3	TRBD2	.	18	TRBV5-6	TGTGCCAGCAGCCGGGGACTAGCGGGAGGTACCTTCACAGATACGCAGTATTTT	CASSRGLAGGTFTDTQYF
TRBJ2-7	TRBD2	.	17	TRBV15	TGTGCCACCAGCAGAGATGGTCTAGCGGAAATATCCTACGAGCAGTACTTC	CATSRDGLAEISYEQYF